This TCR beta chain stems from a study of T-cell reconstitution after alpha-beta-depleted transplantation in children (dated by TCRdb to about 2016). Study-level background: Using TCR repertoire profiling, the study quantitatively followed how T-cell immune reconstitution unfolded in children after TCRalphabeta/CD19-depleted allogeneic hematopoietic cell transplantation.

This clonotype was seen a few times. It lacks a known antigen. Base qualities are missing; no much larger clone stands one base away. Libraries were made using PCR. The sequencer was an Illumina HiSeq 2500. TCR libraries were prepared with molecular barcoding, using unique molecular identifiers to normalize TCRbeta repertoire quantification. Starting from the raw public reads, TCRdb applied fastp trimming at Q25, assembled clones with MiXCR and retained in-frame beta chains. Entries are consolidated by CDR3 protein sequence, retaining the most common genes and DNA. The sample data list about 72,000 distinct CDR3 sequences, and 6% to 8.5% of these were observed just once. The ten largest clones represent less than 3% of the sample. The sequences come from PBMCs from the stem cell graft donor, collected from the stem cell graft. The clonotype comes from a human donor who donated a stem cell graft to a child with acute lymphoblastic leukemia.

The sequence in DNA is TGTGCCAGCAACTTGGGGTTCAATCAGCCCCAGCATTTT. It translates as CASNLGFNQPQHF. Recombination connected TRBV12-3 or TRBV12-4 to TRBJ1-5; there is no confident call for the D gene. Deletion took 7 bases off V and 3 bases off J, with a span of 10 bases between the germline ends. The CDR3 starts with the cysteine, ends with the phenylalanine, and has 13 residues. The retained sequence is limited to the CDR3, 39 bases, with the frame set at the first base.